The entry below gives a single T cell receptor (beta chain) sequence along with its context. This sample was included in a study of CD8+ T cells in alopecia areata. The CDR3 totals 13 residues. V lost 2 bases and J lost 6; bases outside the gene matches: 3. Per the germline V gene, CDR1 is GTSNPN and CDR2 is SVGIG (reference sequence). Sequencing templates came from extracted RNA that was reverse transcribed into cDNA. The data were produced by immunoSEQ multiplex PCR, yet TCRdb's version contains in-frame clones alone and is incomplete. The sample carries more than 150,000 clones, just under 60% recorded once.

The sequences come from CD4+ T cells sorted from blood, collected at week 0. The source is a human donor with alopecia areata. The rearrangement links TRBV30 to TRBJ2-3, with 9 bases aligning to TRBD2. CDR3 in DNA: TGTGCCTGGAGTCGGACTAGCGCGGATACGCAGTATTTT. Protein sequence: CAWSRTSADTQYF.